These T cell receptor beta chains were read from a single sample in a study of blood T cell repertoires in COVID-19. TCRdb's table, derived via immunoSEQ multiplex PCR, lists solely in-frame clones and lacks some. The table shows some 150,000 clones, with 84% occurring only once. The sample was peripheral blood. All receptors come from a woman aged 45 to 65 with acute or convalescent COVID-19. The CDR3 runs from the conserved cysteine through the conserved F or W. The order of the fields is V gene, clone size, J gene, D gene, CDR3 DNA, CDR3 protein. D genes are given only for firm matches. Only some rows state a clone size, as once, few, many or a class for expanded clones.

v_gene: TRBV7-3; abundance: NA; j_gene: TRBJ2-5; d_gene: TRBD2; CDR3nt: TGTGCCAGCAGCACATCCGCTAGCGGGGTTGGGAAGACCCAGTACTTC; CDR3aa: CASSTSASGVGKTQYF
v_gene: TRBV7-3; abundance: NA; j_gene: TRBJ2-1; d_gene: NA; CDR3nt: TGTGCCAGCAGCTTATCAGGGCAGCATGAGCAGTTCTTC; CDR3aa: CASSLSGQHEQFF
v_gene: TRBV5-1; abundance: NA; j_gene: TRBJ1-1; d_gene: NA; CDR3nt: TGCGCCAGCAGCCCGGGGGTCGCGAACACTGAAGCTTTCTTT; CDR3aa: CASSPGVANTEAFF
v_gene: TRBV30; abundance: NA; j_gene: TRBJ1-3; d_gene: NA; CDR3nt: TGTGCCCGATCGGGAACTGGAAACACCATATATTTT; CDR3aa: CARSGTGNTIYF
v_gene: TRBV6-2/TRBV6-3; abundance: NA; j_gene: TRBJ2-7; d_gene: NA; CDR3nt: TGTGCCAGCAGTTTCCGAGTGACTAGGGCGACCTACGAGCAGTACTTC; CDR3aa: CASSFRVTRATYEQYF
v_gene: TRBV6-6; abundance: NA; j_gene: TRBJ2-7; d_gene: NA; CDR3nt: TGTGCCAGCAGTTCACAGGGAACCTCCTACGAGCAGTACTTC; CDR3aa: CASSSQGTSYEQYF
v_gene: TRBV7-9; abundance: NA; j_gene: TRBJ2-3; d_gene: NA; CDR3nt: TGTGCCAGCAAAGAGTCTAGCTTCGTAGATACGCAGTATTTT; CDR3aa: CASKESSFVDTQYF
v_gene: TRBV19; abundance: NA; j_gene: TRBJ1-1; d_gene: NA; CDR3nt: TGTGCCAGTAGTATCGCGGGTGGGAACACTGAAGCTTTCTTT; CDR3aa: CASSIAGGNTEAFF
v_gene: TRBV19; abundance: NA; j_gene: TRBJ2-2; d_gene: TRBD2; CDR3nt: TGTGCCAGTAGTACGGGACTAGTGAAAACCGGGGAGCTGTTTTTT; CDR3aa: CASSTGLVKTGELFF
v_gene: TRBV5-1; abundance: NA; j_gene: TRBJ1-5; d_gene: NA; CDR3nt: TGCGCCAGCAGCTTGGGGGGCAGGGCGGGCAATCAGCCCCAGCATTTT; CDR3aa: CASSLGGRAGNQPQHF
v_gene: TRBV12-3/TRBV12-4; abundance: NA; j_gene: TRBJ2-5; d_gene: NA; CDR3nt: TGTGCCAGCAGCCCCCCGCGAGAGACCCAGTACTTC; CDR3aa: CASSPPRETQYF
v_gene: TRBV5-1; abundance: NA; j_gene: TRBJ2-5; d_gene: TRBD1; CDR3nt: TGCGCCAGCAGCTTGTCGGGACAGGGGCCACGGGTAGGAGAGACCCAGTACTTC; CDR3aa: CASSLSGQGPRVGETQYF
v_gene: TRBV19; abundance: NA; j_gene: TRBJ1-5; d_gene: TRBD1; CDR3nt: TGTGCCAGTAGTGAGACAGGGGGTCAGCCCCAGCATTTT; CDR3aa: CASSETGGQPQHF
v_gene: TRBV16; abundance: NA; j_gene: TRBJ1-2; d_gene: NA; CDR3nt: TGTGCCAGCAGCCAATCCACAGTGGGTGGCTACACCTTC; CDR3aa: CASSQSTVGGYTF
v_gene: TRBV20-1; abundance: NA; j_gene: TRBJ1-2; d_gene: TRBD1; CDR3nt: TGCAGTGCTAGTGGACAGGGGACTAACTATGGCTACACCTTC; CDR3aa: CSASGQGTNYGYTF
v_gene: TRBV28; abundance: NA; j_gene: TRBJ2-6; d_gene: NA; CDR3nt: TGTGCCCACAATCGGGGCTCTGGGGCCAACGTCCTGACTTTC; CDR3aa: CAHNRGSGANVLTF
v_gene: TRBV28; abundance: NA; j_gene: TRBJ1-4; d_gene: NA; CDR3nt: TGTGCCAGCGGATTGGGCGGGGGCGAAGAAAAACTGTTTTTT; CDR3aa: CASGLGGGEEKLFF
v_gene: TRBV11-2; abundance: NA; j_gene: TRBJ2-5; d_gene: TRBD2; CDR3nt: TGTGCCAGCAGCATAGCCCTACTAGCGGGGGTTTCTGAGACCCAGTACTTC; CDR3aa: CASSIALLAGVSETQYF
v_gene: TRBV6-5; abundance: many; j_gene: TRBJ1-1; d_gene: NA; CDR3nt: TGTGCCAGCAGTTATGCAGGGAAAGCTGAAGCTTTCTTT; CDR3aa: CASSYAGKAEAFF
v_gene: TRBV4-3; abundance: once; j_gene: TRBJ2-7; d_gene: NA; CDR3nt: TGCGCCAGCAGCCAAGATTCCCTCGTGGGCGGGTCCTACTACGAGCAGTACTTC; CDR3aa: CASSQDSLVGGSYYEQYF
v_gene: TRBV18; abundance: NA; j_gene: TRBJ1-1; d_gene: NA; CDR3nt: TGTGCCACAATGGTCCCCGGTCAGGGGAACACTGAAGCTTTCTTT; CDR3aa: CATMVPGQGNTEAFF
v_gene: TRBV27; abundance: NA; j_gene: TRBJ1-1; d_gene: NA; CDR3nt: TGTGCCAGCACCCTTACTGCACGGGGGACTGAAGCTTTCTTT; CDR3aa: CASTLTARGTEAFF
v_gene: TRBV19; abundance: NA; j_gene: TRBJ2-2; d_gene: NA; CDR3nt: TGTGCCAGTAGTATAAGGGGACGGGGGTTGACCGGGGAGCTGTTTTTT; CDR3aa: CASSIRGRGLTGELFF
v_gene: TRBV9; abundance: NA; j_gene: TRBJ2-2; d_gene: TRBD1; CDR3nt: TGTGCCAGCAGCGTAGTCAGTTGGGACAGGGTTAGCGGGGAGCTGTTTTTT; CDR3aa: CASSVVSWDRVSGELFF
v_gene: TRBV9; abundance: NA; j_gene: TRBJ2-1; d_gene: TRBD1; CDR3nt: TGTGCCAGCAGCGTAGCGATGGGACAGACATACAATGAGCAGTTCTTC; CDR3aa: CASSVAMGQTYNEQFF
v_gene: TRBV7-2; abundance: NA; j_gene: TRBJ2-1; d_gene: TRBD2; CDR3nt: TGTGCCAGCAGCTTGGGACTAGCGGCGTACAATGAGCAGTTCTTC; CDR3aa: CASSLGLAAYNEQFF
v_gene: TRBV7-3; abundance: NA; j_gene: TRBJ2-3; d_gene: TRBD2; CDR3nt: TGTGCCAGCAGCTTATTGTCGGGAGGGCCAGATACGCAGTATTTT; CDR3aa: CASSLLSGGPDTQYF
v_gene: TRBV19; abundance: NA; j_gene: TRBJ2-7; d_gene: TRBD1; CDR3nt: TGTGCCAGTAGTATAGGGACCGGGACAGGGCCCGTCTACGAGCAGTACTTC; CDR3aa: CASSIGTGTGPVYEQYF
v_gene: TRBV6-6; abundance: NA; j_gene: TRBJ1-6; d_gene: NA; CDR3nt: TGTGCCAGCAGTTACTCGGGGGGTGGACCCCTCCACTTT; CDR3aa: CASSYSGGGPLHF
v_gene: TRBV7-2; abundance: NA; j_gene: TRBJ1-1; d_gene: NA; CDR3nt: TGTGCCAGCAGTCGTGAGGGGGACACTGAAGCTTTCTTT; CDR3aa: CASSREGDTEAFF
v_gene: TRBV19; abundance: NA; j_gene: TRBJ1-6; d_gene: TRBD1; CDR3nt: TGTGCCAGTAGTGAGGACAGGCGCTCCTATAATTCACCCCTCCACTTT; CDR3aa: CASSEDRRSYNSPLHF
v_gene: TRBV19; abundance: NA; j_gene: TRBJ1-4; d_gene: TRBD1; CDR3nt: TGTGCCAGTAGATCAGGGGGCGCAACTAATGAAAAACTGTTTTTT; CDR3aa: CASRSGGATNEKLFF
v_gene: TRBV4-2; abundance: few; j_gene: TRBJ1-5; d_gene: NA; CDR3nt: TGTGCCAGCAGCCAAGATGGGCAGGGCTCTCAGCCCCAGCATTTT; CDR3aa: CASSQDGQGSQPQHF
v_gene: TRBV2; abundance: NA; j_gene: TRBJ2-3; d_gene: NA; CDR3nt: TGTGCCAGCACCAGAGTAGTACAGTTCACAGATACGCAGTATTTT; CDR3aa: CASTRVVQFTDTQYF
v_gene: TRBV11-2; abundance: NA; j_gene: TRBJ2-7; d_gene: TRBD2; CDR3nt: TGTGCCAGCAGCTTCAGACCGGGACTAGCGGGAGGGCTGCCCTACGAGCAGTACTTC; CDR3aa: CASSFRPGLAGGLPYEQYF
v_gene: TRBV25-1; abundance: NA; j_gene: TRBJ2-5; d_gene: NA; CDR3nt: TGTGCCAGCAGTGAATTTAGGGCGGGAGAGACCCAGTACTTC; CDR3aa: CASSEFRAGETQYF
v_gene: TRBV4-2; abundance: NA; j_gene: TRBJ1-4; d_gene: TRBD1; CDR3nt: TGTGCCAGCAGCCAAGTGGCGGGACAGAGGAGTAATGAAAAACTGTTTTTT; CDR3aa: CASSQVAGQRSNEKLFF
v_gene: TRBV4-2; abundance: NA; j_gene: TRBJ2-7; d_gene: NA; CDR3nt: TGTGCCAGCAGCCAGGGCCCCTCCGTGGGAGGCGAGCAGTACTTC; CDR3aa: CASSQGPSVGGEQYF
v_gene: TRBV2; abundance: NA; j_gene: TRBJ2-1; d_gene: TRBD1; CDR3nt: TGTGCCAGCAGCAAGGAAGGACAGGGCTACAATGAGCAGTTCTTC; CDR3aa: CASSKEGQGYNEQFF
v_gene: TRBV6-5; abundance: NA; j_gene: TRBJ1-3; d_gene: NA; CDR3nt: TGTGCCAGCAGCAGAGGGTACTCTGGAAACACCATATATTTT; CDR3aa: CASSRGYSGNTIYF
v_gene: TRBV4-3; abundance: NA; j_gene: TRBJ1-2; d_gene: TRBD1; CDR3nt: TGCGCCAGCAGCCAACAAGAGAACAGGGGGCGTGATGGCTACACCTTC; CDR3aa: CASSQQENRGRDGYTF